Below are 10 T cell receptor beta chains sequenced from a single sample in a study of T cells in pancreatic ductal adenocarcinoma. Profiling relied on immunoSEQ multiplex PCR, and the TCRdb table lists in-frame clones only, not all of them. The profile shows about 100,000 clones, 90% to 95% of them singletons. The selected patients with pancreatic ductal adenocarcinoma had surgery but no neoadjuvant therapy. The specimen was PBMCs. The receptors were gathered from a human donor with pancreatic ductal adenocarcinoma.

The chain has TRBV13 and TRBJ2-3; no clear D gene. CDR1 and CDR2 (germline): PRHDT, FYEKMQ (reference sequence). Between the trimmed V and J ends, which lost 3 bases and 3 bases, there was a span of 7 bases. The CDR3 is 13 residues long. The CDR3 protein is CASSLRRTDTQYF. The DNA of the CDR3 is TGTGCCAGCAGCTTGAGGCGGACAGATACGCAGTATTTT.

The chain has TRBV7-3 and TRBJ2-5; 9 nucleotides match TRBD2. The junction had 2 bases not matched to a gene; V was cut back by 2 bases and J by 1 base. Germline CDR1 is SGHTA and CDR2 is FQGTGA. The CDR3 has 15 amino acids. This chain's CDR3 is CASSLGAGGQETQYF. CDR3 DNA: TGTGCCAGCAGCTTAGGAGCGGGAGGCCAAGAGACCCAGTACTTC.

The chain couples TRBV11-2 to TRBJ2-3; 9 nucleotides agree with TRBD1. Per the germline V gene, CDR1 is SGHAT and CDR2 is FQNNGV. This CDR3 region has 15 residues. V lost 6 bases to trimming and J lost 3 bases; unmatched junction nucleotides: 7. CDR3 nucleotides: TGTGCCAGCAGGGATACAGGGGGCCGAACAGATACGCAGTATTTT. It encodes CASRDTGGRTDTQYF.

This CDR3 reads CASGDRGRNTEAFF. The CDR3 DNA is TGTGCCAGTGGGGACAGGGGGAGGAACACTGAAGCTTTCTTT. The chain links TRBV19 to TRBJ1-1, with 11 bases aligning to TRBD1. Germline lookup yields CDR1 LNHDA and CDR2 SQIVND (reference sequence). Germline trimming cut 8 bases from V and 1 base from J; bases unmatched to any gene: 3. The CDR3 extends over 14 amino acids. Supplemented by reference TRBV19 and TRBJ1-1, the full variable domain reads DGGITQSPKYLFRKEGQNVTLSCEQNLNHDAMYWYRQDPGQGLRLIYYSQIVNDFQKGDIAEGYSVSREKKESFPLTVTSAQKNPTAFYLCASGDRGRNTEAFFGQGTRLTVV.

This rearrangement joins TRBV19 to TRBJ2-7; 7 positions agree with TRBD2. The CDR3 sequence is 15 residues long. V lost 3 bases to trimming and J lost 1 base; unmatched junction nucleotides: 6. Germline CDR1 reads LNHDA; CDR2 reads SQIVND (reference sequence). The CDR3 coding sequence is TGTGCCAGTAGTATGTCGGGCGGGGGTTCCTACGAGCAGTACTTC. This sequence encodes CASSMSGGGSYEQYF. The full variable domain, completed using reference TRBV19 and TRBJ2-7, is DGGITQSPKYLFRKEGQNVTLSCEQNLNHDAMYWYRQDPGQGLRLIYYSQIVNDFQKGDIAEGYSVSREKKESFPLTVTSAQKNPTAFYLCASSMSGGGSYEQYFGPGTRLTVT.

The rearrangement joins TRBV6-1 to TRBJ2-2; D might be TRBD1 (6 bases). Between the trimmed V and J ends, which lost 4 bases and 6 bases, there was a span of 18 bases. This CDR3 has 16 amino acids. The germline V gene has CDR1 MNHNS and CDR2 SASEGT. CDR3 protein: CASSAQGLSNPGELFF. CDR3 DNA: TGTGCCAGCAGTGCCCAGGGGCTTTCAAACCCCGGGGAGCTGTTTTTT.

The chain carries TRBV4-3 and TRBJ2-3, with 7 bases lining up with TRBD2. CDR3 size: 15 residues. The germline CDR1 and CDR2 sequences are LGHNA and YSLEER. Trimming took 3 bases from V and 3 from J; bases not matched to a gene: 6. This chain's CDR3 is CASSQSGVWTDTQYF. CDR3 nucleotides: TGCGCCAGCAGCCAGAGCGGGGTGTGGACAGATACGCAGTATTTT.

The V gene is TRBV5-5, the J gene TRBJ1-1; tentatively, D is TRBD1 (5 bases). In germline, CDR1 is SGHKS, CDR2 YYEKEE (reference sequence). The V end lost 5 bases, the J end lost 6 bases, and 23 bases lay between the germline ends. The CDR3 sequence is 16 residues long. The CDR3 DNA sequence: TGTGCCAGCAGTATTTCCCCCTTAACCTTAGGGGCTGAAGCTTTCTTT. Protein product: CASSISPLTLGAEAFF.

The chain employs TRBV5-1 and TRBJ2-1, with 11 bases aligning to TRBD2. The CDR3 is made up of 14 amino acids. The trim removed 4 bases at V and 7 bases at J, leaving 4 bases unmatched. The germline CDR1 and CDR2 sequences are SGHRS and YFSETQ. The CDR3 coding sequence is TGCGCCAGCAGCCAGAGGACTAGCGGGAATGAGCAGTTCTTC. This gives the protein CASSQRTSGNEQFF.

The V and J genes are TRBV28 and TRBJ2-7; D remains unclear. CDR1 MDHEN and CDR2 SYDVKM come from the germline V gene. The CDR3 totals 14 residues. V shed 3 bases and J shed 1 base, with 10 bases lying between them. The CDR3 DNA follows: TGTGCCAGCAGTTTTCCGCCGCGATCCTACGAGCAGTACTTC. It translates to CASSFPPRSYEQYF. The variable domain in full, with the rest retrieved from reference TRBV28 and TRBJ2-7, is DVKVTQSSRYLVKRTGEKVFLECVQDMDHENMFWYRQDPGLGLRLIYFSYDVKMKEKGDIPEGYSVSREKKERFSLILESASTNQTSMYLCASSFPPRSYEQYFGPGTRLTVT.